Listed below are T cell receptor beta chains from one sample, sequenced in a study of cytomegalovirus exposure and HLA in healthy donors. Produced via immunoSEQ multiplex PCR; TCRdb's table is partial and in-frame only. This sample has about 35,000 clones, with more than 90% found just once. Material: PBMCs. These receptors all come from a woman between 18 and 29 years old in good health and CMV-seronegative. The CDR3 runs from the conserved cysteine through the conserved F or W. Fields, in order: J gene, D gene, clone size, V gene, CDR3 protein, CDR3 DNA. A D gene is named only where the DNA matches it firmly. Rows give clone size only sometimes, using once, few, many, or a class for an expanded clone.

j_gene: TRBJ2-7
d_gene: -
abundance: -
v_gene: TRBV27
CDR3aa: CASSLFGYEQYF
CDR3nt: TGTGCCAGCAGTTTATTCGGGTACGAGCAGTACTTC

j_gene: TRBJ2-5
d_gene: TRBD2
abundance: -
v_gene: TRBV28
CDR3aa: CASSLASGSFAEETQYF
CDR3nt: TGTGCCAGCAGTTTAGCTAGCGGGAGTTTTGCGGAAGAGACCCAGTACTTC

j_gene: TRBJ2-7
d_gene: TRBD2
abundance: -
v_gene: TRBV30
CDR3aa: CAWSASGGYEQYF
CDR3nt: TGTGCCTGGAGTGCTAGCGGGGGATACGAGCAGTACTTC

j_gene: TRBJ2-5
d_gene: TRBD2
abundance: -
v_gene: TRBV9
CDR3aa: CASSSRAGRGQETQYF
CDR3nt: TGTGCCAGCAGCTCTCGAGCGGGGAGGGGCCAAGAGACCCAGTACTTC

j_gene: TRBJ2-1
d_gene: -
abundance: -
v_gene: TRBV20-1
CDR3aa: CSVSPSNEQFF
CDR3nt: TGCAGTGTATCACCTAGCAATGAGCAGTTCTTC

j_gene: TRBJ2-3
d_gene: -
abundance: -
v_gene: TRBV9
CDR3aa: CASSVGGTPDTQYF
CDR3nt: TGTGCCAGCAGCGTAGGTGGGACACCAGATACGCAGTATTTT

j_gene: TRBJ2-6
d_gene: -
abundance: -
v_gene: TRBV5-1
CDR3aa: CASSLPDSSGANVLTF
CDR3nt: TGCGCCAGCAGCTTGCCCGACAGTTCTGGGGCCAACGTCCTGACTTTC

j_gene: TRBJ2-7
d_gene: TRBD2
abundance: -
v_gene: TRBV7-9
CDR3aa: CASSLASGAGGASYEQYF
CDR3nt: TGTGCCAGCAGCTTAGCGTCCGGCGCGGGAGGGGCTAGTTACGAGCAGTACTTC

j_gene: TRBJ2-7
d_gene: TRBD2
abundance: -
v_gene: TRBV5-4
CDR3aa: CASSPESSSGRAYEQYF
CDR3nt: TGTGCCAGCAGCCCCGAAAGTTCTAGCGGGAGAGCCTACGAGCAGTACTTC

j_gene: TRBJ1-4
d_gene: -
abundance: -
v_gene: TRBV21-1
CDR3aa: CASSKEGGGGEKLFF
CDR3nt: TGTGCCAGCAGCAAAGAGGGGGGGGGCGGTGAAAAACTGTTTTTT

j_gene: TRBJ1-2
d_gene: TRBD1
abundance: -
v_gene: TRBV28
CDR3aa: CASSFDRQGRIRGYTF
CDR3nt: TGTGCCAGCAGTTTCGACAGACAGGGGCGGATCCGCGGCTACACCTTC

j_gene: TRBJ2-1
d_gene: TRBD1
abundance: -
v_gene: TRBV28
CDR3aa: CASSLDRGHNEQFF
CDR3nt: TGTGCCAGCAGTTTAGACAGGGGACACAATGAGCAGTTCTTC

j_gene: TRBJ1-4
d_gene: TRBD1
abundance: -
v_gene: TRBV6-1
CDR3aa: CASSKTGTGAEKLFF
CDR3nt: TGTGCCAGCAGTAAAACCGGGACAGGGGCCGAAAAACTGTTTTTT

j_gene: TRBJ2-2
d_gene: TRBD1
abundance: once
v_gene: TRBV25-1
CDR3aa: CASSDQRTGSTGELFF
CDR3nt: TGTGCCAGCAGTGACCAGAGGACAGGGTCAACCGGGGAGCTGTTTTTT

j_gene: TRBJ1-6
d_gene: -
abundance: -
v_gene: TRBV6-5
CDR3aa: CASSYSGLYNSPLHF
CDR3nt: TGTGCCAGCAGTTACTCGGGCCTATATAATTCCCCCCTCCACTTT

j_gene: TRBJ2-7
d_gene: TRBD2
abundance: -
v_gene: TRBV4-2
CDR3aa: CASSQDSASGSDEQYF
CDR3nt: TGTGCCAGCAGCCAAGATTCGGCTAGCGGGAGCGACGAGCAGTACTTC

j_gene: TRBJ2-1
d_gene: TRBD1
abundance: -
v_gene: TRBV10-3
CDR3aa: CAISGGDTGGGGHEQFF
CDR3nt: TGTGCCATCAGTGGTGGGGATACAGGGGGCGGAGGTCATGAGCAGTTCTTC

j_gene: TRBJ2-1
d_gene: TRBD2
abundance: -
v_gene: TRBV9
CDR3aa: CASSVAGGGPGNEQFF
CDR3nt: TGTGCCAGCAGCGTAGCCGGCGGGGGTCCCGGAAATGAGCAGTTCTTC

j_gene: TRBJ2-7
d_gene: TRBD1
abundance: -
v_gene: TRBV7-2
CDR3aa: CASSLAGTGISYEQYF
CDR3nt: TGTGCCAGCAGCCTCGCCGGGACAGGGATCTCCTACGAGCAGTACTTC

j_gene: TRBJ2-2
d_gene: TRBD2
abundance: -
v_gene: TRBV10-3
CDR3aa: CAISDHGGSDTGELFF
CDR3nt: TGTGCCATCAGTGATCACGGCGGGAGTGACACCGGGGAGCTGTTTTTT

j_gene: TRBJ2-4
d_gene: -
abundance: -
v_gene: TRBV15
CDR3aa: CATSRPYSGYKNIQYF
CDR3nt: TGTGCCACCAGCAGACCCTATAGCGGATACAAAAACATTCAGTACTTC

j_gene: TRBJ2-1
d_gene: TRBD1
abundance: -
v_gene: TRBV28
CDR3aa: CASSKGHRGRKEQFF
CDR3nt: TGTGCCAGCAGCAAGGGGCACAGGGGGCGGAAAGAGCAGTTCTTC

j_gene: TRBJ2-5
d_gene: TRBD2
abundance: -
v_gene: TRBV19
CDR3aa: CASSIVPTTSGRTETQYF
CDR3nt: TGTGCCAGTAGTATAGTCCCCACGACTAGCGGGAGGACGGAGACCCAGTACTTC

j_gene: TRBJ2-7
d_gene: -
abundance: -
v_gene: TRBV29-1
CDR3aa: CSVEDTRHEQYF
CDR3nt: TGCAGCGTTGAGGACACCCGGCACGAGCAGTACTTC

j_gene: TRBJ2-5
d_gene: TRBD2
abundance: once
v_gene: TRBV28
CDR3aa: CASSPHRTSGRALGETQYF
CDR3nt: TGTGCCAGCAGTCCCCATAGGACTAGCGGGAGGGCCCTGGGGGAGACCCAGTACTTC

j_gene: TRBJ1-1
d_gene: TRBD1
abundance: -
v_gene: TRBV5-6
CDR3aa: CASSSLTGGRAEAFF
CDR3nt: TGTGCCAGCAGTTCTCTGACAGGGGGTCGTGCTGAAGCTTTCTTT

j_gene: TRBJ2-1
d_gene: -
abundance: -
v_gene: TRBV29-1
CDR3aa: CSVVVTSYNEQFF
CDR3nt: TGCAGCGTTGTAGTAACGTCCTACAATGAGCAGTTCTTC

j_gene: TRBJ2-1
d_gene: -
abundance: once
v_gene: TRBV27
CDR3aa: CASSFFLGNEQFF
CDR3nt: TGTGCCAGCAGTTTTTTTCTCGGCAATGAGCAGTTCTTC

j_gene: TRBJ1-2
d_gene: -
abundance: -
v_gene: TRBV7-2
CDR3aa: CASSLVGADLSNYGYTF
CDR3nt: TGTGCCAGCAGCTTAGTTGGGGCAGATCTATCTAACTATGGCTACACCTTC

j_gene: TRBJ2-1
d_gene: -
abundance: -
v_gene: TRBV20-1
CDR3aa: CSAVIVGQFF
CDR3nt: TGCAGTGCCGTAATAGTTGGGCAGTTCTTC

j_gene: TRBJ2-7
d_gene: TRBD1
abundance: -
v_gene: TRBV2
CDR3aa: CASSTETGTAREQYF
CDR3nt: TGTGCCAGCAGTACTGAGACCGGGACAGCTCGCGAGCAGTACTTC

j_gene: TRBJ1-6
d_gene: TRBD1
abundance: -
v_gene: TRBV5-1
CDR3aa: CASSSGTGADNSPLHF
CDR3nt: TGCGCCAGCAGCTCCGGAACAGGGGCGGATAATTCACCCCTCCACTTT

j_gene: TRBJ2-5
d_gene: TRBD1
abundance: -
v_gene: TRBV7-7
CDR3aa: CASSLGPGQQETQYF
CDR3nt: TGTGCCAGCAGCTTAGGACCGGGACAGCAAGAGACCCAGTACTTC

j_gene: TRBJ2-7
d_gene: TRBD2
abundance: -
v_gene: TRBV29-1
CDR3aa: CSVNVLAGDRGEQYF
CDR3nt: TGCAGCGTTAACGTTCTAGCGGGTGATAGGGGCGAGCAGTACTTC

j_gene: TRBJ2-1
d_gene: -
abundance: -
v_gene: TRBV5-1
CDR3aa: CASSPRASALYNEQFF
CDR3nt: TGCGCCAGTAGCCCGCGAGCTAGTGCTTTATACAATGAGCAGTTCTTC

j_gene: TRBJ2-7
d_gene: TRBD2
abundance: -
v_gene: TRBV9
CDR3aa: CASSVEPAGGYEQYF
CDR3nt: TGTGCCAGCAGCGTAGAGCCAGCGGGAGGATACGAGCAGTACTTC

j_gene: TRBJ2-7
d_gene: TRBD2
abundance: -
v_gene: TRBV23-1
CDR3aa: CASSPSCRAGVPAALYF
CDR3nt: TGCGCCAGCAGTCCGTCCTGCCGAGCGGGAGTCCCCGCTGCCCTTTACTTC

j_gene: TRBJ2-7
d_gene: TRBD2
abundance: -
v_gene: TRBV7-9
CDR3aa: CASSLGIAGDEQYF
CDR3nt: TGTGCCAGCAGCTTAGGGATAGCGGGAGACGAGCAGTACTTC

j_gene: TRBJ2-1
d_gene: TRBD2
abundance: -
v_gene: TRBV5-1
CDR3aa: CASSLAGLAGFYNEQFF
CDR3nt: TGCGCCAGCAGCTTGGCGGGACTAGCGGGGTTCTACAATGAGCAGTTCTTC

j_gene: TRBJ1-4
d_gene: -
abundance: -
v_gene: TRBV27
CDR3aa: CASSLLGGGEKLFF
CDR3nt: TGTGCCAGCAGTTTATTGGGGGGGGGTGAAAAACTGTTTTTT

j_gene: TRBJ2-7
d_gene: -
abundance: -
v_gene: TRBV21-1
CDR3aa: CASSKGGLVWEQYF
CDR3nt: TGTGCCAGCAGCAAAGGGGGGCTAGTATGGGAGCAGTACTTC

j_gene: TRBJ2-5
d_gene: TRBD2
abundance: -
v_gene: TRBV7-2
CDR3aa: CASSLGTSGSRETQYF
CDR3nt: TGTGCCAGCAGCCTCGGGACTAGCGGGAGCCGGGAGACCCAGTACTTC

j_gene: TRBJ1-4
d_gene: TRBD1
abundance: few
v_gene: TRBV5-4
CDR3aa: CASSLGARTGSEKLFF
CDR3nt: TGTGCCAGCAGCTTGGGGGCTAGGACAGGGAGTGAAAAACTGTTTTTT

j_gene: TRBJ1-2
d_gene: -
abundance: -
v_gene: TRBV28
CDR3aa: CASSFVVQIYGYTF
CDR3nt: TGTGCCAGCAGTTTCGTCGTACAGATCTATGGCTACACCTTC

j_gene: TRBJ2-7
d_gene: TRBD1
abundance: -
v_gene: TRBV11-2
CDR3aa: CASSLRDRGLGEQYF
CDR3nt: TGTGCCAGCAGCTTACGGGACAGGGGCCTCGGGGAGCAGTACTTC

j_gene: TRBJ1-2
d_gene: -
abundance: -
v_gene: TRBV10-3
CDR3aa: CAISIGEGISGYTF
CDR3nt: TGTGCCATCAGTATTGGGGAGGGCATTTCAGGCTACACCTTC